The clone carrying this TCR beta chain was seen only once. The source of the sample is a study of CD8 T cells in Susac syndrome. Roughly 0.45 to 1 ug RNA was reverse transcribed with random hexamers. Multiplex PCR with immunoSEQ amplified the TCR beta CDR3 across 54 Vbeta and 13 Jbeta. Each CDR3 protein is one row after TCRdb ran MiXCR on the immunoSEQ multiplex PCR reads. Of roughly 200,000 distinct CDR3 sequences listed, 90% to 95% are singletons. Sequencing of TCR beta drew on CD8+ and CD4+ T cells from blood. Healthy donors acted as controls, with matching for age and sex. Through negative isolation, CD4+ and CD8+ T cells were obtained, while TEMRA cells were enriched using FACS. Sequencing used CD4+ T cells from PBMCs. The receptor was derived from a human donor in good health.

The CDR3 loop reads CATGDSFNSPLHF. CDR3 nucleotide sequence: TGTGCCACCGGGGACAGTTTTAATTCACCCCTCCACTTT. This chain connects TRBV15 to TRBJ1-6, with 7 bases that match TRBD1. CDR3 size: 13 residues. V was pared by 8 bases and J by 6 bases, with 4 bases of the junction left unmatched. Germline lookup yields CDR1 LNHNV and CDR2 YYDKDF (reference sequence).